Listed below are T cell receptor beta chains from one sample, sequenced in a study of identical twins. TCRdb independently ran MiXCR on the 5' RACE reads; one entry per CDR3 protein. The data show about 530,000 distinct CDR3 sequences, 20% to 25% seen once. This sample was shared with a second study, whose subject was yellow fever vaccine responses in identical twins.

Sequencing used CD4+ T cells sorted from blood. These receptors came from a woman between 18 and 29 years old in good health. CDR3s include the opening cysteine and the closing phenylalanine or tryptophan. Each record gives: V gene, J gene, CDR3 protein.

v_call: TRBV28; j_call: TRBJ1-5; cdr3_aa: CASRRTGGSNQPQHF
v_call: TRBV6-6; j_call: TRBJ2-5; cdr3_aa: CASSYGGEETQYF
v_call: TRBV12-3/TRBV12-4; j_call: TRBJ1-1; cdr3_aa: CASSPSTGVKAFF
v_call: TRBV5-1; j_call: TRBJ2-2; cdr3_aa: CASSIGQAAGELFF
v_call: TRBV12-3/TRBV12-4; j_call: TRBJ1-3; cdr3_aa: CASSLGAGSSGNTIYF
v_call: TRBV20-1; j_call: TRBJ2-5; cdr3_aa: CSASRGLQETQYF
v_call: TRBV6-5; j_call: TRBJ2-4; cdr3_aa: CASSYSGKGDIQYF
v_call: TRBV7-2; j_call: TRBJ1-1; cdr3_aa: CASSKFELQKNTEAFF
v_call: TRBV9; j_call: TRBJ2-3; cdr3_aa: CASSASGGRGDTQYF
v_call: TRBV2; j_call: TRBJ1-6; cdr3_aa: CAMRGQFNSPLHF
v_call: TRBV7-2; j_call: TRBJ1-3; cdr3_aa: CASSLVVASGNTIYF
v_call: TRBV6-2/TRBV6-3; j_call: TRBJ2-1; cdr3_aa: CASSYRAGDIYNEQFF
v_call: TRBV4-1; j_call: TRBJ2-2; cdr3_aa: CASSQDPPQGWTGELFF
v_call: TRBV4-1; j_call: TRBJ2-2; cdr3_aa: CASSYAQNTGELFF
v_call: TRBV12-3/TRBV12-4; j_call: TRBJ2-7; cdr3_aa: CASRTGTRSYEQYF
v_call: TRBV12-3/TRBV12-4; j_call: TRBJ2-6; cdr3_aa: CASWEAGGANVLTF